A selection of T cell receptor beta chains follows, all from one sample in a study of blood T cell repertoires in COVID-19. Some clones are missing from TCRdb's copy, which holds only in-frame ones; the method was immunoSEQ multiplex PCR. The sample lists roughly 240,000 clones, less than 90% occurring once. Sequenced material: peripheral blood. Receptors were obtained from a man aged 55 to 70 who had recovered from COVID-19. CDR3s leave out the opening cysteine and the closing phenylalanine or tryptophan. The order of the fields is J gene, V gene, CDR3 protein.

J: TRBJ2-7
V: TRBV6-5
CDR3: ASSSSGGSSYEQY

J: TRBJ2-7
V: TRBV28
CDR3: ASSSLGGAYEQY

J: TRBJ2-1
V: TRBV3-1/TRBV3-2
CDR3: ASSQVRTSGGAVEQF

J: TRBJ2-1
V: TRBV19
CDR3: ASSMTNYNEQF

J: TRBJ2-3
V: TRBV27
CDR3: ASSLGLDTQY

J: TRBJ2-1
V: TRBV7-6
CDR3: ASSLALQGGSVINEQF

J: TRBJ2-3
V: TRBV5-1
CDR3: ASSLGGTSTDTQY

J: TRBJ2-1
V: TRBV5-1
CDR3: ASSLFTGGLF

J: TRBJ2-7
V: TRBV24-1
CDR3: ATSDGGHLNEQY

J: TRBJ2-3
V: TRBV5-1
CDR3: ASASSPASTDTQY

J: TRBJ2-2
V: TRBV5-1
CDR3: ASSGGLTAGSGELF

J: TRBJ1-2
V: TRBV5-1
CDR3: ASSLGQRSNYGYT

J: TRBJ1-2
V: TRBV10-3
CDR3: ASKRDRLEGYT

J: TRBJ1-2
V: TRBV27
CDR3: ASSFGRGQGGYT

J: TRBJ2-5
V: TRBV19
CDR3: ASSIGTSGWGGETQY

J: TRBJ2-2
V: TRBV10-3
CDR3: AISEPGLAGSVTGELF

J: TRBJ2-1
V: TRBV6-6
CDR3: ASSYSGIGGNEQF